Shown below are 9 T cell receptor beta chains from a single sample sequenced in a study of CD8+CD57+ T cells in acquired aplastic anemia (dated by TCRdb to the late 2010s). The sequencing machine was an Illumina HiSeq 2000. TCR beta VDJ combination and CDR3 sequence profiling used genomic DNA as the template. TCRdb redid the processing of the public reads, applying fastp at Q25 and MiXCR, and retained in-frame beta chains. Each record represents a unique CDR3 protein, reported with the most common genes and DNA among its rows. The table for this sample lists 450,000 to 600,000 distinct CDR3 sequences; roughly a third of them were counted only once. The top ten constitute less than 1% of the sample. Expansion of CD8+CD57+ cells had been shown by flow cytometry in the patients chosen for sequencing. Sequencing was carried out using sorted CD4+, CD8+, or CD8+CD57+ T cells (not recorded which) from PBMCs. The receptors shown here come from a human donor with aplastic anemia.

With regard to this clonotype: A read error may be the cause here, since a much bigger clone is one base away. V and J are TRBV20-1 and TRBJ2-7, with D possibly called TRBD1 or TRBD2 (5 bases each). Trimming stripped 6 bases from V and 6 bases from J, with 18 bases between. The CDR3 runs to 13 residues. The germline gives CDR1 DFQATT, CDR2 SNEGSKA (reference sequence). The CDR3 protein is CSASGPGRSEQYF. Written as DNA, the CDR3 is TGCAGTGCCTCCGGGCCGGGGCGGAGCGAGCAGTACTTC.

The V and J genes are TRBV7-9 and TRBJ2-1; possible D gene TRBD2, 5 bases. V lost 3 bases and J 4 bases, leaving 7 bases between the germline ends. The germline V gene encodes CDR1 SEHNR and CDR2 FQNEAQ (reference sequence). CDR3 length equals 13 residues. The DNA for the CDR3 is TGTGCCAGCAGCTTTAGCGTTTACAATGAGCAGTTCTTC. Protein product: CASSFSVYNEQFF.

The V call is TRBV25-1, the J call TRBJ1-2; TRBD1 might be the D (5 bases). V was shortened by 8 bases and J by 1 base, with 8 bases between the two germline ends. This CDR3 has 12 amino acids. The germline V gene has CDR1 MGHDK and CDR2 SYGVNS. Written as DNA, the CDR3 is TGTGCCAGCGGTGGGGGTAACTATGGCTACACCTTC. Its protein product is CASGGGNYGYTF.

The gene calls are TRBV6-5 and TRBJ2-7; D is unresolved. CDR3 length: 15 amino acids. Germline CDR1 and CDR2: MNHEY and SVGAGI. V was trimmed by 0 bases and J by 1 base, leaving 10 bases between them. In nucleotides, the CDR3 is TGTGCCAGCAGTTACTCGAGAGACAAATCCTACGAGCAGTACTTC. It codes for CASSYSRDKSYEQYF.

This clonotype was picked up a small number of times. This chain uses TRBV6-5 with TRBJ1-6; perhaps TRBD1 as D (5 bases). The CDR3 is made up of 15 amino acids. Per germline, CDR1 MNHEY and CDR2 SVGAGI. The germline V and J ends were trimmed by 3 bases and 8 bases, with 14 bases remaining between them. CDR3 coding DNA: TGTGCCAGCAGTTATAAGGGGTTTAGAGATTCACCCCTCCACTTT. Its translation is CASSYKGFRDSPLHF.

This clonotype showed up just a few times. The chain combines TRBV6-5 with TRBJ2-1, with TRBD1 identical over 8 bases. Losses at the gene ends were 4 bases for V and 10 bases for J; bases not matched to a gene: 9. This CDR3 has 14 amino acids. Germline CDR1 MNHEY, CDR2 SVGAGI. CDR3 amino acids: CASSSRTGRDEQFF. CDR3 coding DNA: TGTGCCAGCAGTTCAAGGACAGGGCGGGACGAGCAGTTCTTC.

Only a few counts were recorded for this clonotype. V usage is TRBV12-3 or TRBV12-4 and J usage is TRBJ1-6, with D maybe TRBD1 (5 bases). The V gene lost 2 bases and the J gene lost 13 bases, with 21 bases spanning the gap. This CDR3 spans 16 amino acids. The CDR3 DNA is TGTGCCAGCAGTTTACTTGGGGCTACCCGGGCAACCCCCCTCCACTTT. Its translation: CASSLLGATRATPLHF.

This clonotype was recorded at least ten times. The chain employs TRBV6-1 and TRBJ2-7; the D is unclear. Deletions cut 5 bases from V and 3 bases from J, with 11 bases between. Germline V gene data show CDR1 as MNHNS and CDR2 as SASEGT. The CDR3 length is 13 residues. CDR3 in DNA: TGTGCCAGCAGTAAGGCAGGCTACTACGAGCAGTACTTC. It translates to CASSKAGYYEQYF.

The CDR3, as DNA: TGTGCCAGCAGGGACAGGGGGCAGAACACTGAAGCTTTCTTT. Translation gives CASRDRGQNTEAFF. The chain uses TRBV2 and TRBJ1-1, with 11 positions matching TRBD1. The trim removed 6 bases at V and 1 base at J, leaving 1 base unmatched. This CDR3 contains 14 residues. Germline CDR1 reads SNHLY; CDR2 reads FYNNEI.